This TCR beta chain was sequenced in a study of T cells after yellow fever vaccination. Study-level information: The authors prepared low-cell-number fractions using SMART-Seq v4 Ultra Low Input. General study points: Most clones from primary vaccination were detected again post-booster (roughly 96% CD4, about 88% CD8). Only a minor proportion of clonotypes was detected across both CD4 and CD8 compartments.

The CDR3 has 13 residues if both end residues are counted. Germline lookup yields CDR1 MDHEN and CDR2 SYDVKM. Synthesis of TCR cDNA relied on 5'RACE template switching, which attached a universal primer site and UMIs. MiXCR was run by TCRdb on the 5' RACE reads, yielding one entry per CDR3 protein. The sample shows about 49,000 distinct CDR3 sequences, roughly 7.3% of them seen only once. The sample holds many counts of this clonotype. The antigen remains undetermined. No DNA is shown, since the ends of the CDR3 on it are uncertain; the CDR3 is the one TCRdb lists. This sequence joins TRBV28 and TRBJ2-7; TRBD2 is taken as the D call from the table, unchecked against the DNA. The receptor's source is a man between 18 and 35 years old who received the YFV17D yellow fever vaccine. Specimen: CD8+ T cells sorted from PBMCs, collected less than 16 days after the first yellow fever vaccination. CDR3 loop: CASSFGPGYEQYV.